This T cell receptor (beta chain) stems from a study of blood T cells in healthy people across ages. Regarding this clonotype: Its antigen is not known.

Together with a sample-barcoded 5' primer, a J-beta primer mix was included in a second PCR lasting roughly 6 to 12 cycles. TCRdb reprocessed the 5' RACE reads via MiXCR and lists one record per CDR3 protein. Of under 2,000,000 distinct CDR3 sequences in the sample, just under 50% are singletons; the top ten hold roughly 2%. The V end was cut by 7 bases, the J end by 10 bases, with 20 bases between. This CDR3 is 15 amino acids long. In germline, CDR1 is SEHNR, CDR2 FQNEAQ (reference sequence). Each sample yielded at least 6 million isolated PBMCs. Study-wide findings and caveats: Higher diversity and more naive CD4+ cells were features of long-lived donors, compared to aged donors.

This clonotype originated in a middle-aged woman in good health. The sample taken for sequencing was blood. The rearrangement uses TRBV7-9 and TRBJ1-6; D may be TRBD1 (6 bases). The CDR3 spells CASTYRGQFISPLHF. The DNA of the CDR3 is TGTGCCAGCACCTACCGAGGACAGTTTATATCACCCCTCCACTTT.